The T cell receptor beta chain under discussion was sequenced for a study of memory CD4+ T cells and cytomegalovirus serostatus. In the study overall: This sample comes from healthy Belgian adults, roughly 9 CMV seropositive, 24 seronegative.

The junction had 9 bases not matched to a gene; V was cut back by 7 bases and J by 2 bases. This CDR3 spans 15 amino acids. Germline V gene lookup returns CDR1 SNHLY and CDR2 FYNNEI. Original analysis: Out-of-frame sequences were removed, leaving 2,204,828 distinct TCRbeta sequences. Produced via immunoSEQ multiplex PCR; TCRdb's table is partial and in-frame only. Clone size and the V and J calls come from that table; the DNA yielded D and trimming. Of approximately 23,000 clones in the sample, approximately 75% were seen once. Single viable CD3+CD4+CD8-CD45RO+ cells were sorted as the memory CD4+ T cells.

The sequence was obtained from an adult in good health and CMV-seronegative. The sequencing sample was made of memory CD4+ T cells from blood. The chain links TRBV2 to TRBJ2-7, with 9 bases fitting TRBD1. CDR3 residues: CASKTTGTGTYEQYF. The CDR3 DNA follows: TGTGCCAGCAAGACAACCGGGACAGGGACCTACGAGCAGTACTTC.